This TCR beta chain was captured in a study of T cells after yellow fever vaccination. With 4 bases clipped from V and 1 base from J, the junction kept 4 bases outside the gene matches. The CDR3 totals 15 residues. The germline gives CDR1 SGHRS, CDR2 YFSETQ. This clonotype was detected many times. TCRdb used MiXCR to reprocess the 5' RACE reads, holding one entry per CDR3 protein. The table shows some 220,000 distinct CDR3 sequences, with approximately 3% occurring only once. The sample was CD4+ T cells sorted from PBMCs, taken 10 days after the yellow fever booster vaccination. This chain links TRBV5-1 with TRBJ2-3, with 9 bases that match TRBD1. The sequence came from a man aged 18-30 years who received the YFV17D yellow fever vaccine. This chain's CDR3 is CASSGTGGGTDTQYF. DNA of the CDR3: TGCGCCAGCAGCGGTACAGGGGGCGGCACAGATACGCAGTATTTT.